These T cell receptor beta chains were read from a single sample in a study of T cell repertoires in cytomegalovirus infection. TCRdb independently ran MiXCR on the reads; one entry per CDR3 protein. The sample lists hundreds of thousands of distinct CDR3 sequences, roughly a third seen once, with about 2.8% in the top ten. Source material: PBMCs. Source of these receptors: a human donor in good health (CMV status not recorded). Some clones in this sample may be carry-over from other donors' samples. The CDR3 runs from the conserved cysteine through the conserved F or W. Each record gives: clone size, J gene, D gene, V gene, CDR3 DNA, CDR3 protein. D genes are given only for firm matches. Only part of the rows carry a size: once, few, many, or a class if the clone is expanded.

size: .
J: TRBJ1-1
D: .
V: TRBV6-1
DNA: TGTGCCAGCAGTCCTATCCCAGATTTGTCCCCGAACACTGAAGCTTTCTTT
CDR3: CASSPIPDLSPNTEAFF

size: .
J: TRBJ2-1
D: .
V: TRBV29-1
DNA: TGCAGCGCTGGGCCGCTGATGGGCGGGGGCCTGTCTGTCAATGAGCAGTTCTTC
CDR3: CSAGPLMGGGLSVNEQFF

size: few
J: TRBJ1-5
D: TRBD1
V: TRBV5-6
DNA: TGTGCCAGCAGCTTGCGGGACAGGGGGAATAGCAATCAGCCCCAGCATTTT
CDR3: CASSLRDRGNSNQPQHF

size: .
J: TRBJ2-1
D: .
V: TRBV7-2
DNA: TGTGCCAGCAGCTTAGGTCCTAGTCGGGATGAGCAGTTCTTC
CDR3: CASSLGPSRDEQFF

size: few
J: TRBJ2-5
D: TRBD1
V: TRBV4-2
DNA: TGTGCCAGCAGCCTACGGACAGGGAAGGAGACCCAGTACTTC
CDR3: CASSLRTGKETQYF

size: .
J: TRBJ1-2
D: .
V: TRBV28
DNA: TGTGCCTGCAGGGCAGGCCGATCCGCTAACTATGGCTACACCTTC
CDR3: CACRAGRSANYGYTF

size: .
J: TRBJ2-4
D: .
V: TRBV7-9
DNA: TGTGCCAGCAGCTTAGTGGGGTCACGAAATGGCATTCAGTACTTC
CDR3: CASSLVGSRNGIQYF

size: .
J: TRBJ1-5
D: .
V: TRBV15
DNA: TGTGCCACCAGCAGAGAAGGCAGGGCCTCGGGTCAGCCCCAGCATTTT
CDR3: CATSREGRASGQPQHF

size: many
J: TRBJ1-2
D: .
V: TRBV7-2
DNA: TGTGCCAGCACCAAAAGTACGGGGAATCATGGCTACACCTTC
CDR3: CASTKSTGNHGYTF

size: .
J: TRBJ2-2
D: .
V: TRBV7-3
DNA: TGTGCCAGCAGCTTAGGTTTAGCTGAGACCGGGGAGCTGTTTTTT
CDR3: CASSLGLAETGELFF

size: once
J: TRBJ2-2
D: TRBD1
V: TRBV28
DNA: TGTGCCAGCAGTTCCCGTTTCGGGACAGGCTTTACCGGGGAGCGGTTTTTT
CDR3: CASSSRFGTGFTGERFF

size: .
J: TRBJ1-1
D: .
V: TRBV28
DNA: TGTGCCAGCAGTGCGAATGGTTGGGCCGAGGAAGCTTTCTTT
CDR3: CASSANGWAEEAFF

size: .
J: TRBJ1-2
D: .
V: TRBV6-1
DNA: TGTGCCAGCAGTATGACCGGCCAGGGCTACACCTTC
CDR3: CASSMTGQGYTF

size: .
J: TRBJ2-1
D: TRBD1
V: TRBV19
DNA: TGTGCCAGTAGTGGGACAGGGTTTGTGCCTGAGCAGTTCTTC
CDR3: CASSGTGFVPEQFF

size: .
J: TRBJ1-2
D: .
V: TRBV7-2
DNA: TGTGCCAGCAGCAGAAATCAGCTAGTCTATGGCTACACCTTC
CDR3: CASSRNQLVYGYTF

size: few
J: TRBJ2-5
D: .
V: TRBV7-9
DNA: TGTGCCAGCAGCTTAGCTCGGGGGTACCAAGAGACCCAGTACTTC
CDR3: CASSLARGYQETQYF

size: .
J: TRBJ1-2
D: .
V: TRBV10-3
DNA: TGTGCCATCAGTGTAAGGACGGCGGACTATGGCTACACCTTC
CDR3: CAISVRTADYGYTF

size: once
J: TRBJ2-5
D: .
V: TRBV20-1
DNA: TGCAGTGCTCCCCCAGAGACCCAGTACTTC
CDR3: CSAPPETQYF

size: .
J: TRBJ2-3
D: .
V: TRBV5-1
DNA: TGCGCCAGCAGGTTTGGGCGGGGACAGAGCACAGATACGCAGTATTTT
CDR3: CASRFGRGQSTDTQYF

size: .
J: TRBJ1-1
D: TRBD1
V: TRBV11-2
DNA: TGTTCCAGCAGCAACCTCAGGGGGAAGAACACTGAAGCTTTCTTT
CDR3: CSSSNLRGKNTEAFF

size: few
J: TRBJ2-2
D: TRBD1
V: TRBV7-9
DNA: TGTGCCAGGGGACAGGCACCCACCGGGGAGCTGTTTTTT
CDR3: CARGQAPTGELFF

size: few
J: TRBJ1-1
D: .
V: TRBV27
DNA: TGTGCCAGCAGTCGGGGGTACGAGCCGAACACTGAAGCTTTCTTT
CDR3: CASSRGYEPNTEAFF

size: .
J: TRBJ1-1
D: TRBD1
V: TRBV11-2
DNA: TGTGCCAGCAGCCGGACGAGGACAGGGGAGGATACTGAAGCTTTCTTT
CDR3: CASSRTRTGEDTEAFF

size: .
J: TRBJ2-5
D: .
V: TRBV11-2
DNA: TGTGCCAGCAGCTTTCGGGGGCGGGGGACCCAGTACTTC
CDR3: CASSFRGRGTQYF

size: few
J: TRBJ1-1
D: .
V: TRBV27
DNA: TGTGCCAGCAGCAACCCCAGGGACGTCGCTGAAGCTTTCTTT
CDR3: CASSNPRDVAEAFF

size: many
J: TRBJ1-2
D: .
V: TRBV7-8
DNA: TGTGCCAGCAGACAAACAGGGATTGACTATGGCTACACCTTC
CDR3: CASRQTGIDYGYTF

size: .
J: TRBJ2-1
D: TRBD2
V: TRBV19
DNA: TGTGCCAGTAGTATAGTTCTGCGGTCTAGCGGAGAATCCTACAATGAGCAGTTCTTC
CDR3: CASSIVLRSSGESYNEQFF

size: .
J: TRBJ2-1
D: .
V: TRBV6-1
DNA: TGTGCCAGCAGTTCCTGGGTTAGCAATGAGCAGTTCTTC
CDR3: CASSSWVSNEQFF

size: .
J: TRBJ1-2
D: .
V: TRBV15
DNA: TGTGCCACCAGCACGTCAGGGTTTGACTATGGCTACACCTTC
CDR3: CATSTSGFDYGYTF

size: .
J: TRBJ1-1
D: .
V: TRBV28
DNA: TGTGCCAGCAGTTTACAGTTCCCTGGAAGCACTGAAGCTTTCTTT
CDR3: CASSLQFPGSTEAFF

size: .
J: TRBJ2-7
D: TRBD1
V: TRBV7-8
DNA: TGTGCCAGCAGCTACCGGGACAGGAGGGACGAGCAGTACTTC
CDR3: CASSYRDRRDEQYF

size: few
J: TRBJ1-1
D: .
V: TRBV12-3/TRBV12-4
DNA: TGTGCCAGCACCCCCCGCAGGAACACTGAAGCTTTCTTT
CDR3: CASTPRRNTEAFF

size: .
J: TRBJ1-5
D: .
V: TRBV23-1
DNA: TGCGCCAGCAGTCAAAGTAAACGGGAGGGAGGGGCTATTAATCAGCCCCAGCATTTT
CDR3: CASSQSKREGGAINQPQHF

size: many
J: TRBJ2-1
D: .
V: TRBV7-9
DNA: TGTGCCAGCAGCCGTTTGTCTGTAGCGGCCTACAATGAGCAGTTCTTC
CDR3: CASSRLSVAAYNEQFF

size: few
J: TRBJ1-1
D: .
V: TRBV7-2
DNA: TGTGCCAGCAGCTCACAGGGAATTGAAGCTTTCTTT
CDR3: CASSSQGIEAFF

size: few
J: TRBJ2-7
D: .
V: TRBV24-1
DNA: TGTGCCACCAGTGATACCGCTGACAGGCCTTACGAGCAGTACTTC
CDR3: CATSDTADRPYEQYF

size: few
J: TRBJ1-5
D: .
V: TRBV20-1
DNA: TGCAGTGCCATGTCAGGGATCCCTGCTAGCAATCAGCCCCAGCATTTT
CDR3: CSAMSGIPASNQPQHF

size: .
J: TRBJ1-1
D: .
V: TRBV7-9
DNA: TGTGCCAGCAGCAAAAACAGGGATGTCACTGAAGCTTTCTTT
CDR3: CASSKNRDVTEAFF

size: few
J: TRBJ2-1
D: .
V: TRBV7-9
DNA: TGTGCCAGCAGCTTTACAGCCCCCCGGGGAAGCGTTGAGCAGTTCTTC
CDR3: CASSFTAPRGSVEQFF

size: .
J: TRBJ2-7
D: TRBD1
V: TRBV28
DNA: TGTGCCAGCAGTTTCGGGACAGAATACTACGAGCAGTACTTC
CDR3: CASSFGTEYYEQYF

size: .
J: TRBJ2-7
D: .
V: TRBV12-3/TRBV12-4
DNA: TGTGCCAGCAGTCCACAGGGAATTGCCTACGAGCAGTACTTC
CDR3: CASSPQGIAYEQYF

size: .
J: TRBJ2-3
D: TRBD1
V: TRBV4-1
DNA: TGCGCCAGCAGCCAAGACTTTTCGCAGGGGGTGTTGGATACGCAGTATTTT
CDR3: CASSQDFSQGVLDTQYF

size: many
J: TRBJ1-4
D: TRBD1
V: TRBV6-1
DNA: TGTGCCAGCAGCCGTACAGGGGGGGCGGCTAATGAAAAACTGTTTTTT
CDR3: CASSRTGGAANEKLFF